These T cell receptor beta chains were read from a single sample in a study of T cell repertoires in cytomegalovirus infection. MiXCR, applied by TCRdb to the reads, yields one record per CDR3 protein. The sample carries 170,000 or so distinct CDR3 sequences, approximately 18% recorded once. Specimen: CD8+ T cells from PBMCs. Source of these receptors: a human donor in good health (CMV status not recorded). Some clones in this sample may be carry-over from other donors' samples. The CDR3 runs from the conserved cysteine through the conserved F or W. Fields, in order: V gene, J gene, clone size, CDR3 length, D gene, CDR3 DNA, CDR3 protein. A D gene is named only where the DNA matches it firmly. Only part of the rows carry a size: once, few, many, or a class if the clone is expanded.

V gene: TRBV28
J gene: TRBJ1-1
clone size: NA
CDR3 length: 14
D gene: TRBD1
CDR3 DNA: TGTGCCAGCAGTGGGACAGGGGGCGGCACTGAAGCTTTCTTT
CDR3 protein: CASSGTGGGTEAFF

V gene: TRBV7-9
J gene: TRBJ1-1
clone size: many
CDR3 length: 14
D gene: TRBD1
CDR3 DNA: TGTGCCAGCAGCTCCCCTGGACAGGGAAGTGAAGCTTTCTTT
CDR3 protein: CASSSPGQGSEAFF

V gene: TRBV27
J gene: TRBJ2-4
clone size: few
CDR3 length: 16
D gene: NA
CDR3 DNA: TGTGCCAGCCATACGAAGGGGGGCCGGGCCAAAAACATTCAGTACTTC
CDR3 protein: CASHTKGGRAKNIQYF

V gene: TRBV7-6
J gene: TRBJ1-1
clone size: few
CDR3 length: 15
D gene: NA
CDR3 DNA: TGTGCCAGCAGCCCCGGGGTTTTAGAGAACACTGAAGCTTTCTTT
CDR3 protein: CASSPGVLENTEAFF

V gene: TRBV28
J gene: TRBJ2-5
clone size: few
CDR3 length: 15
D gene: NA
CDR3 DNA: TGTGCCAGCAGTTTATATAAGGGGGGACAAGAGACCCAGTACTTC
CDR3 protein: CASSLYKGGQETQYF

V gene: TRBV7-9
J gene: TRBJ2-1
clone size: few
CDR3 length: 15
D gene: TRBD2
CDR3 DNA: TGTGCCAGCAGCCGAACTAGCGGGGGAATCCATGAGCAGTTCTTC
CDR3 protein: CASSRTSGGIHEQFF

V gene: TRBV12-3/TRBV12-4
J gene: TRBJ2-1
clone size: NA
CDR3 length: 14
D gene: TRBD1
CDR3 DNA: TGTGCCAGCAGGGGGACAGGCGTATACAATGAGCAGTTCTTC
CDR3 protein: CASRGTGVYNEQFF

V gene: TRBV5-5
J gene: TRBJ2-2
clone size: NA
CDR3 length: 12
D gene: NA
CDR3 DNA: TGTGCCAGCAGCCTTAGGTCCGGGGAGCTGTTTTTT
CDR3 protein: CASSLRSGELFF

V gene: TRBV20-1
J gene: TRBJ2-6
clone size: NA
CDR3 length: 15
D gene: NA
CDR3 DNA: TGCAGTGCTAGATGGGTCCGTCCGGGGGCCAACGTCCTGACTTTC
CDR3 protein: CSARWVRPGANVLTF

V gene: TRBV7-2
J gene: TRBJ1-2
clone size: few
CDR3 length: 15
D gene: TRBD1
CDR3 DNA: TGTGCCAGCAGCAAACGACAGGGGAAGAGCTATGGCTACACCTTC
CDR3 protein: CASSKRQGKSYGYTF

V gene: TRBV7-8
J gene: TRBJ2-7
clone size: many
CDR3 length: 16
D gene: TRBD2
CDR3 DNA: TGTGCCAGCAGTGTGGGACTAGCGGGAACCTCCTACGAGCAGTACTTC
CDR3 protein: CASSVGLAGTSYEQYF

V gene: TRBV28
J gene: TRBJ1-3
clone size: few
CDR3 length: 16
D gene: NA
CDR3 DNA: TGTGCCAGCAGTTTATTCCAAGGGGGCTCTGGAAACACCATATATTTT
CDR3 protein: CASSLFQGGSGNTIYF

V gene: TRBV7-2
J gene: TRBJ1-6
clone size: few
CDR3 length: 15
D gene: NA
CDR3 DNA: TGTGCCAGCAGCTTAGCCCGGGCAGTTAATTCACCCCTCCACTTT
CDR3 protein: CASSLARAVNSPLHF

V gene: TRBV12-3/TRBV12-4
J gene: TRBJ1-1
clone size: NA
CDR3 length: 14
D gene: NA
CDR3 DNA: TGTGCCAGCAGTGCTACGATGGCCGCGCCTGAAGCTTTCTTT
CDR3 protein: CASSATMAAPEAFF

V gene: TRBV7-2
J gene: TRBJ2-1
clone size: NA
CDR3 length: 17
D gene: TRBD2
CDR3 DNA: TGTGCCAGCAGCTTAAATGGGAGGCTAGCGGGGGTCAATGAGCAGTTCTTC
CDR3 protein: CASSLNGRLAGVNEQFF

V gene: TRBV2
J gene: TRBJ2-7
clone size: NA
CDR3 length: 12
D gene: TRBD1
CDR3 DNA: TGTGCCGGTAGGGACAGCCCCTACGAGCAGTACTTC
CDR3 protein: CAGRDSPYEQYF

V gene: TRBV10-2
J gene: TRBJ1-2
clone size: few
CDR3 length: 14
D gene: NA
CDR3 DNA: TGCGCCAGCGGGAACTCGGGACGGGTCTATGGCTACACCTTC
CDR3 protein: CASGNSGRVYGYTF

V gene: TRBV4-3
J gene: TRBJ1-1
clone size: NA
CDR3 length: 17
D gene: TRBD1
CDR3 DNA: TGCGCCAGCAGCCAAGATCCGGCAGGGGGATTGAACACTGAAGCTTTCTTT
CDR3 protein: CASSQDPAGGLNTEAFF

V gene: TRBV6-6
J gene: TRBJ2-5
clone size: NA
CDR3 length: 14
D gene: TRBD1
CDR3 DNA: TGTGCCAGCAGCCCCTATACAGGGGGAGAGACCCAGTACTTC
CDR3 protein: CASSPYTGGETQYF

V gene: TRBV12-3/TRBV12-4
J gene: TRBJ2-5
clone size: NA
CDR3 length: 16
D gene: NA
CDR3 DNA: TGTGCCAGCAGTTTAGGTCCTGCTAGGGACCAAGAGACCCAGTACTTC
CDR3 protein: CASSLGPARDQETQYF

V gene: TRBV15
J gene: TRBJ2-5
clone size: NA
CDR3 length: 16
D gene: TRBD2
CDR3 DNA: TGTGCCACCAGCTTTCTAGGGACTAGCGCGGGGGAGACCCAGTACTTC
CDR3 protein: CATSFLGTSAGETQYF

V gene: TRBV6-6
J gene: TRBJ2-1
clone size: NA
CDR3 length: 15
D gene: TRBD1
CDR3 DNA: TGTGCCAGCAGCCTGGACAGGGGTCGAGTGAATGAGCAGTTCTTC
CDR3 protein: CASSLDRGRVNEQFF

V gene: TRBV6-2/TRBV6-3
J gene: TRBJ2-7
clone size: NA
CDR3 length: 11
D gene: NA
CDR3 DNA: TGTGCCAGCAGAGGACCCTACGAGCAGTACTTC
CDR3 protein: CASRGPYEQYF

V gene: TRBV7-9
J gene: TRBJ1-1
clone size: NA
CDR3 length: 12
D gene: NA
CDR3 DNA: TGTGCCAGCAGCATAGTAATCAGTGAAGCTTTCTTT
CDR3 protein: CASSIVISEAFF

V gene: TRBV6-5
J gene: TRBJ1-1
clone size: NA
CDR3 length: 15
D gene: NA
CDR3 DNA: TGTGCCAGCAGCCAACGACGGGGACTGAACACTGAAGCTTTCTTT
CDR3 protein: CASSQRRGLNTEAFF